The 12 T cell receptor beta chains reported below all come from one sample, sequenced in a study of shared clonotypes between healthy human individuals. Clones were read by immunoSEQ multiplex PCR, and TCRdb kept only the in-frame ones, dropping some. The sample shows 500,000 to 650,000 clones, around 78% of them seen only once. The sample was PBMCs. The source is a woman between 40 and 50 years old in good health. Some clones in this sample may be carry-over from other donors' samples.

J is TRBJ1-5 and V is TRBV7-9; TRBD1 might be the D (5 bases). This CDR3 comprises 13 residues. V lost 5 bases and J 7 bases, leaving 12 bases between the germline ends. Germline lookup yields CDR1 SEHNR and CDR2 FQNEAQ (reference sequence). The CDR3 nucleotides are TGTGCCAGCAGCCCGACAGTCGGGCAGCCCCAGCATTTT. Residues: CASSPTVGQPQHF.

The V and J genes are TRBV4-1 and TRBJ1-1; tentatively, D is TRBD1 (5 bases). Deletions cut 4 bases from V and 0 bases from J, with 12 bases between. CDR1 MGHRA and CDR2 YSYEKL come from the germline V gene. The CDR3 has 15 residues. The CDR3 region is CASSLSGTMNTEAFF. The CDR3 DNA sequence: TGCGCCAGCAGCCTCTCCGGGACTATGAACACTGAAGCTTTCTTT.

This chain joins TRBV28 and TRBJ1-2, with 7 bases that match TRBD1. The CDR3 runs 15 residues. V trimming: 7 bases; J trimming: 5 bases; junction bases outside the gene matches: 13. Germline V gene sequence: CDR1 MDHEN, CDR2 SYDVKM. The chain's CDR3 is CASISLAGGWYGYTF. The CDR3 DNA sequence: TGTGCCAGCATCTCCCTGGCAGGGGGATGGTATGGCTACACCTTC.

This clone showed up just once. In the same sample, other DNA sequences code for this CDR3. CDR3 residues: CASSESTSAPYGYTF. The CDR3 DNA reads TGCGCCAGCAGTGAGTCTACCAGCGCCCCTTATGGCTACACCTTC. This sequence joins TRBV10-2 and TRBJ1-2; unclear D gene. V was cut by 0 bases and J by 5 bases, with 13 bases left in between. The CDR3 is 15 residues long. CDR1 and CDR2 (germline): WSHSY, SAAADI.

J is TRBJ1-2 and V is TRBV4-1; the D gene is possibly TRBD1 (5 bases). With 0 bases removed from V and 1 base from J, the gap between germline ends came to 18 bases. In germline, CDR1 is MGHRA, CDR2 YSYEKL. This CDR3 has 18 amino acids. The CDR3: CASSQDLAGRIVNYGYTF. CDR3 coding DNA: TGCGCCAGCAGCCAAGATCTGGCAGGGCGTATTGTTAACTATGGCTACACCTTC.

The chain carries TRBV10-3 and TRBJ2-1, with 7 bases matching TRBD2. The CDR3 has 13 amino acids. V dropped 8 bases and J dropped 2; count of bases not matched to a gene: 3. Per the germline V gene, CDR1 is ENHRY and CDR2 is SYGVKD. Here the CDR3 reads CAIAGVTYNEQFF. The CDR3 DNA is TGTGCCATCGCGGGAGTTACCTACAATGAGCAGTTCTTC.

The chain joins TRBV5-1 to TRBJ1-1; D ambiguous. The CDR3 is 13 residues long. Germline V gene sequence: CDR1 SGHRS, CDR2 YFSETQ. V was trimmed by 2 bases and J by 11 bases, leaving 16 bases between them. Written as DNA, the CDR3 is TGCGCCAGCAGCTTCCTGACGGGTGAGGTGGCTTTCTTT. Protein sequence: CASSFLTGEVAFF. Combining the CDR3 with reference TRBV5-1 and TRBJ1-1 gives the whole variable domain KAGVTQTPRYLIKTRGQQVTLSCSPISGHRSVSWYQQTPGQGLQFLFEYFSETQRNKGNFPGRFSGRQFSNSRSEMNVSTLELGDSALYLCASSFLTGEVAFFGQGTRLTVV.

This clone was seen a single time. V usage is TRBV7-9 and J usage is TRBJ2-3; TRBD2 matches at 9 bases. The CDR3 contains 16 residues. With V trimmed by 5 bases and J by 0 bases, 6 bases remained unmatched. Germline-derived CDR1 and CDR2 are SEHNR and FQNEAQ (reference sequence). CDR3 nucleotides: TGTGCCAGCAGCCTACTAGCGGGTTTTAGCACAGATACGCAGTATTTT. Protein: CASSLLAGFSTDTQYF.

The J gene is TRBJ1-4, the V gene TRBV5-1; 10 positions agree with TRBD1. Germline-derived CDR1 and CDR2 are SGHRS and YFSETQ. V trimming: 0 bases; J trimming: 7 bases; junction bases outside the gene matches: 3. The length of the CDR3 is 15 residues. The DNA of the CDR3 is TGCGCCAGCAGCTTGGTGACAGGGGGCCCTGAAAAACTGTTTTTT. It specifies CASSLVTGGPEKLFF.

The gene calls are TRBV7-2 and TRBJ2-3; no firm D call. From germline, CDR1 is SGHTA and CDR2 FQGNSA. The CDR3 contains 13 residues. V lost 5 bases and J 6 bases, leaving 12 bases between the germline ends. CDR3 amino acids: CASSPHPVDTQYF. The CDR3 bases are TGTGCCAGCAGCCCCCACCCCGTCGATACGCAGTATTTT.

In the case of this clone: With a much larger clone just one base away, this may be a read error. The same CDR3 is also encoded by other DNA sequences in this sample. The gene calls are TRBV5-1 and TRBJ2-2, with a possible D match to TRBD1 (6 bases). The CDR3 length is 14 residues. With 4 bases removed from V and 6 bases from J, the gap between germline ends came to 13 bases. Germline CDR1 SGHRS, CDR2 YFSETQ. The DNA of the CDR3 is TGCGCCAGCAGCCAAACCACAGGGCCCGGGGAGCTGTTTTTT. It encodes CASSQTTGPGELFF.

The CDR3 sequence is CASTQDSPYQETQYF. DNA of the CDR3: TGTGCCAGCACCCAGGACAGCCCGTACCAAGAGACCCAGTACTTC. The J gene is TRBJ2-5, the V gene TRBV28, with a tentative D call TRBD1 (6 bases). The ends were cut back, 7 bases at V and 0 bases at J, with 15 bases in the middle. This CDR3 has 15 amino acids. The germline CDR1 and CDR2 sequences are MDHEN and SYDVKM.